The 10 T cell receptor beta chains in this list originate from one sample, sequenced in a study of shared clonotypes between healthy human individuals. The method was immunoSEQ multiplex PCR; TCRdb's version includes in-frame clones alone and lacks a portion of them. The table has approximately 1.4 million clones, roughly 98% seen once. What was sequenced was naive CD4+ T cells sorted from blood. The subset was: CD45RA+ positively selected. These TCRs come from a man aged 25 to 40 in good health.

This clone has just one count. The chain is built from TRBV5-1 and TRBJ2-7; TRBD1 aligns across 7 bases. With 0 bases clipped from V and 2 bases from J, the junction kept 5 bases outside the gene matches. Germline V gene sequence: CDR1 SGHRS, CDR2 YFSETQ. CDR3 length: 15 amino acids. CDR3 in amino acids: CASSLAGTEPYEQYF. In DNA, the CDR3 is TGCGCCAGCAGCTTGGCCGGGACAGAGCCCTACGAGCAGTACTTC. The entire variable domain, with the rest obtained from reference TRBV5-1 and TRBJ2-7, is as follows: KAGVTQTPRYLIKTRGQQVTLSCSPISGHRSVSWYQQTPGQGLQFLFEYFSETQRNKGNFPGRFSGRQFSNSRSEMNVSTLELGDSALYLCASSLAGTEPYEQYFGPGTRLTVT.

The J gene is TRBJ2-5, the V gene TRBV7-2; D gene uncertain. This CDR3 has 16 residues. Deletions cut 1 base from V and 4 bases from J, with 16 bases between. Germline CDR1 reads SGHTA; CDR2 reads FQGNSA. CDR3 in DNA: TGTGCCAGCAGCTTAGTCTTTACGGCGTCTAGAGAGACCCAGTACTTC. The encoded protein is CASSLVFTASRETQYF.

This clone was seen only once. The chain links TRBV18 to TRBJ1-1, with TRBD1 matching 8 bases. CDR1 is KGHSH, CDR2 LQKENI, per germline. The CDR3 is 16 residues long. After removal of 2 bases from V and 4 bases from J, the junction contained 9 bases not matched to a gene. In DNA, the CDR3 is TGTGCCAGCTCACCAAGCCCGGGCCAGGGGGCCACTGAAGCTTTCTTT. As protein: CASSPSPGQGATEAFF.

The chain is built from TRBV25-1 and TRBJ2-1, with 12 bases identical to TRBD2. With 4 bases clipped from V and 6 bases from J, the junction kept 4 bases outside the gene matches. Germline CDR1 and CDR2: MGHDK and SYGVNS. This CDR3 has 15 residues. CDR3 loop: CASSALAGGVNEQFF. The DNA for the CDR3 is TGTGCCAGCAGTGCACTAGCGGGAGGTGTCAATGAGCAGTTCTTC.

The chain carries TRBV5-1 and TRBJ2-5; D unclear. V was trimmed by 5 bases and J by 4 bases, leaving 18 bases between them. Germline CDR1 reads SGHRS; CDR2 reads YFSETQ. This CDR3 has 15 residues. This CDR3 is CASRSTAAKGETQYF. CDR3 coding DNA: TGCGCCAGCAGAAGCACGGCTGCCAAGGGAGAGACCCAGTACTTC.

As for this clone: Other DNA sequences in the same sample also yield this CDR3. V is TRBV6-5 and J is TRBJ1-1; 8 nucleotides agree with TRBD1. Germline V gene data show CDR1 as MNHEY and CDR2 as SVGAGI. V shed 2 bases and J 1 base; nucleotides not matched to a gene: 3. This CDR3 is built from 15 residues. The CDR3 DNA reads TGTGCCAGCAGTTACCCAGGGACAGGGAACACTGAAGCTTTCTTT. Translated, it gives CASSYPGTGNTEAFF.

The chain has TRBV18 and TRBJ2-3, with D maybe TRBD2 (5 bases). CDR3 length equals 16 residues. Germline V lookup: CDR1 KGHSH, CDR2 LQKENI. V lost 3 bases and J lost 1, with 14 bases in between. CDR3 region: CASSPRVGAGTDTQYF. DNA for the CDR3: TGTGCCAGCTCACCCCGCGTGGGAGCGGGCACAGATACGCAGTATTTT.

This clone showed up just once. The chain uses TRBV5-1 and TRBJ2-3, with D possibly being TRBD2 (5 bases). The germline V gene encodes CDR1 SGHRS and CDR2 YFSETQ. The CDR3 is 16 residues long. Between the trimmed V and J ends, which lost 0 bases and 1 base, there was a span of 12 bases. This CDR3 is CASSLGPAEGTDTQYF. CDR3 DNA: TGCGCCAGCAGCTTGGGTCCGGCGGAGGGCACAGATACGCAGTATTTT.

As to this clone: In the same sample, other DNA sequences code for this CDR3. This chain links TRBV5-1 with TRBJ2-3; D might be TRBD2 (6 bases). Germline V lookup: CDR1 SGHRS, CDR2 YFSETQ. V was pared by 2 bases and J by 0 bases, with 10 bases between. The CDR3 contains 15 residues. For the CDR3, the DNA is TGCGCCAGCAGCTTCGGAGGGACTAGCACAGATACGCAGTATTTT. As protein: CASSFGGTSTDTQYF.

V usage is TRBV6-5 and J usage is TRBJ1-3, with a tentative D call TRBD1 (5 bases). V lost 6 bases and J 1 base, leaving 10 bases between the germline ends. This CDR3 region has 14 residues. CDR1 is MNHEY, CDR2 SVGAGI, per germline. CDR3 protein: CASSNGGSGNTIYF. CDR3 nucleotides: TGTGCCAGCAGCAACGGGGGATCTGGAAACACCATATATTTT.